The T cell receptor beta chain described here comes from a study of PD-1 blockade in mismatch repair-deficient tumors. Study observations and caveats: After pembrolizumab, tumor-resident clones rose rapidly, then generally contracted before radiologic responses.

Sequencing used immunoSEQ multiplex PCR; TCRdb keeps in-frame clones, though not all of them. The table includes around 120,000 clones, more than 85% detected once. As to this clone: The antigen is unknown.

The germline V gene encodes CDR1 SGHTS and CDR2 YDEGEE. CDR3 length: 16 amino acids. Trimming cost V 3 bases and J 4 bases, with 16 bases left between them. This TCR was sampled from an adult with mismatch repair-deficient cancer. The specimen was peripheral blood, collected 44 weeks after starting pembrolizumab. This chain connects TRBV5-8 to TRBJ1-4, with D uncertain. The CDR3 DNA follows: TGTGCCAGCAGCTCGCCGGGTCTTCCAAATAATGAAAAACTGTTTTTT. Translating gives CASSSPGLPNNEKLFF.